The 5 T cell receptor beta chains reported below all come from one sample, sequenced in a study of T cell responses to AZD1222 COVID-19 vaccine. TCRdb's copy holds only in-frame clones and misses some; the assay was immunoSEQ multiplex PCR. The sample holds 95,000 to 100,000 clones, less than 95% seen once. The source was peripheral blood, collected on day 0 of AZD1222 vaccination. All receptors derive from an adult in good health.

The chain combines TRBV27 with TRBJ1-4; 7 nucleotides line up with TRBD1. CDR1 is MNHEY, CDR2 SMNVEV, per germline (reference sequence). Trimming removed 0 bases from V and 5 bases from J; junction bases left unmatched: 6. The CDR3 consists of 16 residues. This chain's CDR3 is CASSLSRQGGNEKLFF. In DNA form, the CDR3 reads TGTGCCAGCAGTTTATCGAGGCAGGGGGGGAATGAAAAACTGTTTTTT.

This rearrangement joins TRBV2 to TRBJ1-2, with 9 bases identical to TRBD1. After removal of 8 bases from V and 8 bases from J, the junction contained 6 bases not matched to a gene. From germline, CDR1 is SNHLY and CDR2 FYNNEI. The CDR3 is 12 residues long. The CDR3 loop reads CASLGTGNGYTF. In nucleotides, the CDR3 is TGTGCCAGCCTCGGGACAGGGAACGGCTACACCTTC.

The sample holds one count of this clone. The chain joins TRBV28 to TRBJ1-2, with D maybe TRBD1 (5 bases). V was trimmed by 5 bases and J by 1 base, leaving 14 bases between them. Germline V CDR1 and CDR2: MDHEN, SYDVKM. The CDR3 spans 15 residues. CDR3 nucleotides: TGTGCCAGCAGTATCCTCTCGGGGGTTAACTATGGCTACACCTTC. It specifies CASSILSGVNYGYTF.

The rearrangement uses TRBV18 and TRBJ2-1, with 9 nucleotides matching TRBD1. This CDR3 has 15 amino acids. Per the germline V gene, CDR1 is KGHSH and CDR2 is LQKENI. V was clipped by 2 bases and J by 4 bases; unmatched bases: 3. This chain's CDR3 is CASSPTTGGYNEQFF. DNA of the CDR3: TGTGCCAGCTCACCAACGACAGGGGGTTACAATGAGCAGTTCTTC.

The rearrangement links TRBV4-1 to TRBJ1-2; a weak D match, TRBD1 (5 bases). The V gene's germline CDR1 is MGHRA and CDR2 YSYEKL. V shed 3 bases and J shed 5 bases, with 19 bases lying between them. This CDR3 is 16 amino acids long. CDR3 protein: CASSQPGRGLRYGYTF. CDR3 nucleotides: TGCGCCAGCAGCCAGCCGGGACGGGGCCTGCGGTATGGCTACACCTTC.